The 13 T cell receptor beta chains below were found in one sample sequenced in a study of blood T cell repertoires in COVID-19. Sequenced by immunoSEQ multiplex PCR; TCRdb stores in-frame clones only, minus some. The sample consists of approximately 58,000 clones, 80% to 90% of them appearing once. Sequencing used peripheral blood. The origin of the receptors is a man aged 55 to 70 with COVID-19, enrolled during active disease.

This clone showed up just a few times. The J gene is TRBJ2-5, the V gene TRBV5-5, with TRBD1 identical over 7 bases. Losses at the gene ends were 4 bases for V and 5 bases for J; bases not matched to a gene: 14. The CDR3 totals 16 residues. The V gene's germline CDR1 is SGHKS and CDR2 YYEKEE (reference sequence). The DNA for the CDR3 is TGTGCCAGCAGCCCCCGACAGGGTGGTGGTGAGGAGACCCAGTACTTC. Its protein is CASSPRQGGGEETQYF.

A single count supports this clone. This chain connects TRBV19 to TRBJ1-1; a possible D gene is TRBD1 (6 bases). V was trimmed by 7 bases and J by 8 bases, leaving 14 bases between them. The CDR3 sequence is 12 residues long. CDR1 is LNHDA, CDR2 SQIVND, per germline (reference sequence). CDR3 residues: CASMSGEGEAFF. CDR3 bases: TGTGCCAGTATGTCAGGGGAAGGAGAAGCTTTCTTT.

V is TRBV2 and J is TRBJ2-3; 7 nucleotides line up with TRBD2. J gave up 2 bases and V 4 bases, and 9 bases lay outside the gene matches. Germline assignment: CDR1 SNHLY and CDR2 FYNNEI. This CDR3 has 16 amino acids. CDR3 coding DNA: TGTGCCAGCAGTGTAGCCGGGAGGCCATTCACAGATACGCAGTATTTT. It encodes CASSVAGRPFTDTQYF.

This clone was observed a few times. CDR3 protein: CASSEAGTGTYEQYF. Here the CDR3 DNA reads TGTGCCAGCAGTGAAGCAGGGACAGGGACCTACGAGCAGTACTTC. J is TRBJ2-7 and V is TRBV6-1; 9 bases line up with TRBD1. This CDR3 is 15 amino acids long. The V gene end was trimmed by 0 bases and the J gene end by 2 bases; junction bases not matched to a gene: 2. Per germline, CDR1 MNHNS and CDR2 SASEGT.

The chain links TRBV6-5 to TRBJ2-7, with 7 bases fitting TRBD1. CDR3 size: 13 residues. Germline V lookup: CDR1 MNHEY, CDR2 SVGAGI. The junction had 5 bases not matched to a gene; V was cut back by 5 bases and J by 4 bases. The CDR3 sequence is CASSPGTEYEQYF. In DNA, the CDR3 is TGTGCCAGCAGTCCCGGGACAGAGTACGAGCAGTACTTC.

The chain carries TRBV4-1 and TRBJ2-7, with D maybe TRBD1 (5 bases). The CDR3 is 15 residues long. The V gene's germline CDR1 is MGHRA and CDR2 YSYEKL. V was cut by 0 bases and J by 6 bases, with 15 bases left in between. As DNA, the CDR3 is TGCGCCAGCAGCCAAGAAAGCAGGGCCCATCGCGAGCAGTACTTC. Protein sequence: CASSQESRAHREQYF.

This clone was observed once. The chain recombines TRBV3-1 (or the pseudogene TRBV3-2) with TRBJ2-1; a possible D gene is TRBD2 (6 bases). V lost 6 bases and J lost 0, with 12 bases in between. Germline values: CDR1 LGHDT, CDR2 YNNKEL (reference sequence). The CDR3 runs 15 residues. This chain's CDR3 is CASSLARSSYNEQFF. In DNA, the CDR3 is TGTGCCAGCAGTCTAGCGCGAAGCTCCTACAATGAGCAGTTCTTC.

V gene TRBV10-3 combines with J gene TRBJ2-3; 7 positions match TRBD2. The CDR3 totals 14 residues. The trim removed 11 bases at V and 1 base at J, leaving 9 bases unmatched. Looked up from germline, CDR1 is ENHRY and CDR2 is SYGVKD. CDR3 region: CAVSSGPRTDTQYF. DNA for the CDR3: TGTGCCGTTTCTAGCGGCCCCCGCACAGATACGCAGTATTTT.

V is TRBV6-5 and J is TRBJ2-7, with 8 bases fitting TRBD1. The CDR3 runs to 16 residues. Germline CDR1 reads MNHEY; CDR2 reads SVGAGI. V gave up 0 bases and J gave up 0 bases; unmatched junction bases: 4. The CDR3 DNA reads TGTGCCAGCAGTTACTCGACAGGGGTCATCTCCTACGAGCAGTACTTC. Protein: CASSYSTGVISYEQYF.

This clone was seen a single time. The chain couples TRBV25-1 to TRBJ2-2, with 13 bases aligning to TRBD2. In germline, CDR1 is MGHDK, CDR2 SYGVNS. The length of the CDR3 is 16 residues. V lost 6 bases to trimming and J lost 1 base; unmatched junction nucleotides: 2. The CDR3 loop reads CASRRTSGGNTGELFF. CDR3 DNA sequence: TGTGCCAGCAGGCGGACTAGCGGGGGGAACACCGGGGAGCTGTTTTTT.

The chain recombines TRBV6-5 with TRBJ1-6, with D possibly being TRBD1 (5 bases). The V gene lost 6 bases and the J gene lost 6 bases, with 9 bases spanning the gap. This CDR3 comprises 13 residues. The germline V gene encodes CDR1 MNHEY and CDR2 SVGAGI. The CDR3: CASRGASNSPLHF. CDR3 nucleotide sequence: TGTGCCAGCAGAGGGGCCTCTAATTCACCCCTCCACTTT.

The rearrangement uses TRBV4-2 and TRBJ2-1, with D uncertain. V was cut by 0 bases and J by 0 bases, with 9 bases left in between. Germline assignment: CDR1 LGHNA and CDR2 YNFKEQ. The CDR3 runs to 16 residues. CDR3 DNA: TGTGCCAGCAGCCAAGAGGTCCCTAGCTCCTACAATGAGCAGTTCTTC. Protein product: CASSQEVPSSYNEQFF.

CDR3: CASRSVRGGLEQYF. CDR3 nucleotides: TGTGCCAGCAGATCGGTCCGGGGAGGCCTCGAGCAGTACTTC. This chain uses TRBV27 with TRBJ2-7; weak D call: TRBD2 (6 bases). The CDR3 length is 14 residues. V lost 6 bases, J lost 6 bases, and 18 bases lay in between. Germline values: CDR1 MNHEY, CDR2 SMNVEV (reference sequence).